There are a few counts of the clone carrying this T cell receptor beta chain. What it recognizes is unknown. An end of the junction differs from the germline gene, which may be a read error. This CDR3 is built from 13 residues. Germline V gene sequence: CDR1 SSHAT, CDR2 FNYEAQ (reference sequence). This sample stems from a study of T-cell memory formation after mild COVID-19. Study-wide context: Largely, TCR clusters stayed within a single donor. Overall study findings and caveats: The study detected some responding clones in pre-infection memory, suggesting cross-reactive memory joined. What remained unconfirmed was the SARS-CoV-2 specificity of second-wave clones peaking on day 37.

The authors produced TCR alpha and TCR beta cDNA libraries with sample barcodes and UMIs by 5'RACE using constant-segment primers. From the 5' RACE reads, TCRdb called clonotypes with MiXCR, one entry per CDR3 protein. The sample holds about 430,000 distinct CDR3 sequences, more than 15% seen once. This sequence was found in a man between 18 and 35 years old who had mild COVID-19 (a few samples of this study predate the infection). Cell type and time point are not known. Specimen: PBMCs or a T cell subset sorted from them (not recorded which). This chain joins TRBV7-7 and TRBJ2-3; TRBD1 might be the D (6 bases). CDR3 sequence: CASSRDTTDTQYF. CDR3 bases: TGTGCTAGCAGCCGGGACACCACAGATACGCAGTATTTT.